Listed here are 19 T cell receptor beta chains from one sample, sequenced in a study of spatial heterogeneity in lung cancer. One entry per CDR3 protein, called by TCRdb with MiXCR from the 5' RACE reads. This table holds tens of thousands of distinct CDR3 sequences, around 19% found once. The time point: blood at routine non-recurrence follow-up after resection. Source: PBMCs, taken at follow-up. Receptors originate from a male donor with early-stage non-small cell lung cancer.

This clonotype has only a few counts. The V call is TRBV6-2 or TRBV6-3, the J call TRBJ1-1; D unresolved. V lost 6 bases to trimming and J lost 2 bases, with 16 bases between them. Germline CDR1 reads MNHEY; CDR2 reads SVGEGT. This CDR3 is built from 15 residues. In DNA form, the CDR3 reads TGTGCCAGCAGACCTCACTCGGTCGACAACACTGAAGCTTTCTTT. This translates into CASRPHSVDNTEAFF.

The rearrangement joins TRBV5-4 to TRBJ2-2; 8 nucleotides line up with TRBD2. V gave up 5 bases and J gave up 5 bases; unmatched junction bases: 8. The CDR3 covers 15 residues. Germline V lookup: CDR1 SGHNT, CDR2 YYREEE (reference sequence). CDR3: CASSPSGGRTGELFF. The CDR3, as DNA: TGTGCCAGCAGTCCCTCGGGGGGGCGGACCGGGGAGCTGTTTTTT.

V is TRBV6-5 and J is TRBJ2-3, with D unclear. This CDR3 spans 14 amino acids. The V end was cut by 6 bases, the J end by 2 bases, with 12 bases between. Per germline, CDR1 MNHEY and CDR2 SVGAGI. The CDR3 coding sequence is TGTGCCAGCAGGGGATCTGTCAACACAGATACGCAGTATTTT. It codes for CASRGSVNTDTQYF.

The gene calls are TRBV15 and TRBJ2-2, with D perhaps TRBD1 (6 bases). Germline V CDR1 and CDR2: LNHNV, YYDKDF (reference sequence). Between the trimmed V and J ends, which lost 3 bases and 0 bases, there was a span of 14 bases. This CDR3 spans 17 amino acids. For the CDR3, the DNA is TGTGCCACCAGCAGGGACAGACTACTCGCGAACACCGGGGAGCTGTTTTTT. It codes for CATSRDRLLANTGELFF.

This clonotype was found a few times. The chain joins TRBV9 to TRBJ2-3; TRBD2 might be the D (5 bases). Trimming took 4 bases from V and 6 from J, leaving 21 bases between them. Germline V gives CDR1 SGDLS, CDR2 YYNGEE. This CDR3 spans 16 amino acids. The CDR3 here is CASSSGREGGADTQYF. As DNA, the CDR3 is TGTGCCAGCAGCTCGGGAAGAGAGGGCGGCGCGGATACGCAGTATTTT. Filled out from reference TRBV9 and TRBJ2-3, the complete variable domain reads DSGVTQTPKHLITATGQRVTLRCSPRSGDLSVYWYQQSLDQGLQFLIQYYNGEERAKGNILERFSAQQFPDLHSELNLSSLELGDSALYFCASSSGREGGADTQYFGPGTRLTVL.

The CDR3 loop reads CSARGPFTYNEQFF. The CDR3 DNA reads as TGCAGTGCTAGGGGGCCGTTCACCTACAATGAGCAGTTCTTC. This chain links TRBV20-1 with TRBJ2-1; perhaps TRBD1 as D (5 bases). From germline, CDR1 is DFQATT and CDR2 SNEGSKA (reference sequence). The CDR3 totals 14 residues. Trimming shortened V by 3 bases and J by 2 bases, and 11 bases separated the two germline ends.

The genes are TRBV6-6 and TRBJ1-1; D remains unclear. V gave up 3 bases and J gave up 11 bases, with 13 bases separating them. CDR3 length: 12 residues. CDR1 is MNHNY, CDR2 SVGAGI, per germline (reference sequence). In DNA form, the CDR3 reads TGTGCCAGCAGTTATAACAGAGTAGGGGCTTTCTTT. It encodes CASSYNRVGAFF.

The gene calls are TRBV7-9 and TRBJ1-5; D is unresolved. Trimming stripped 1 base from V and 10 bases from J, with 11 bases between. The CDR3 has 13 amino acids. CDR1 and CDR2 (germline): SEHNR, FQNEAQ (reference sequence). CDR3 sequence: CASSLEVSSPQHF. CDR3 nucleotides: TGTGCCAGCAGCTTAGAGGTTTCCAGTCCCCAGCATTTT.

This rearrangement joins TRBV20-1 to TRBJ2-3; the match to TRBD2 covers 8 bases. J was trimmed by 4 bases and V by 6 bases; bases with no gene match: 12. The CDR3 spans 15 residues. The germline CDR1 and CDR2 sequences are DFQATT and SNEGSKA (reference sequence). CDR3 sequence: CSAPPAGEASDTQYF. The CDR3, as DNA: TGCAGTGCCCCGCCAGCGGGAGAAGCATCAGATACGCAGTATTTT.

In this sample, this clonotype turned up a few times. The gene calls are TRBV6-5 and TRBJ2-5, with D possibly matching TRBD1 (5 bases). The CDR3 has 13 residues. The germline V gene has CDR1 MNHEY and CDR2 SVGAGI. Trimming shortened V by 8 bases and J by 0 bases, and 10 bases separated the two germline ends. The CDR3 protein is CASRPGYQETQYF. CDR3 in DNA: TGTGCCAGCCGGCCAGGGTACCAAGAGACCCAGTACTTC.

The CDR3 DNA follows: TGTGCCAGCAGCCTGGGACGGTATAGCAATCAGCCCCAGCATTTT. Amino acids: CASSLGRYSNQPQHF. The V gene is TRBV3-1, the J gene TRBJ1-5; a possible D gene is TRBD1 (5 bases). The germline gives CDR1 LGHDT, CDR2 YNNKEL (reference sequence). Trimming shortened V by 4 bases and J by 0 bases, and 10 bases separated the two germline ends. The CDR3 extends over 15 amino acids.

This clonotype was seen only a few times. The chain employs TRBV4-3 and TRBJ1-1; 10 bases align to TRBD1. The CDR3 has 16 residues. Germline values: CDR1 LGHNA, CDR2 YSLEER. The trim removed 4 bases at V and 3 bases at J, leaving 8 bases unmatched. CDR3 in amino acids: CASSPGQGVMDTEAFF. Here the CDR3 DNA reads TGCGCCAGCAGCCCCGGACAGGGGGTAATGGACACTGAAGCTTTCTTT.

This clonotype was seen a few times. This chain joins TRBV27 and TRBJ1-1; D is uncertain. The length of the CDR3 is 15 residues. Per the germline V gene, CDR1 is MNHEY and CDR2 is SMNVEV (reference sequence). Deletions cut 0 bases from V and 0 bases from J, with 8 bases between. The CDR3 nucleotides read TGTGCCAGCAGTTTATCGGGGTGGATGAACACTGAAGCTTTCTTT. Residues: CASSLSGWMNTEAFF.

This clonotype was detected ten times or more. The chain couples TRBV25-1 to TRBJ1-1; D gene unclear. Per the germline V gene, CDR1 is MGHDK and CDR2 is SYGVNS. V shed 2 bases and J shed 10 bases, with 14 bases lying between them. This CDR3 has 13 amino acids. CDR3 nucleotide sequence: TGTGCCAGCAGTGAAGGGCAAGGGTTCGGAGCTTTCTTT. Protein: CASSEGQGFGAFF. Filled out from reference TRBV25-1 and TRBJ1-1, the complete variable domain reads EADIYQTPRYLVIGTGKKITLECSQTMGHDKMYWYQQDPGMELHLIHYSYGVNSTEKGDLSSESTVSRIRTEHFPLTLESARPSHTSQYLCASSEGQGFGAFFGQGTRLTVV.

There are a few counts of this clonotype. The V and J genes are TRBV9 and TRBJ2-5; D remains ambiguous. Trimming took off 0 bases at V and 0 bases at J, with 9 bases between the two ends. The CDR3 is 15 residues long. Germline CDR1 is SGDLS and CDR2 is YYNGEE. The CDR3: CASSVGQPYQETQYF. CDR3 in DNA: TGTGCCAGCAGCGTAGGGCAGCCGTACCAAGAGACCCAGTACTTC.

In its sample, this clonotype was seen a few times. The genes are TRBV29-1 and TRBJ2-5; D unresolved. CDR1 is SQVTM and CDR2 is ANQGSEA in the germline V gene. Trimming removed 4 bases at V and 1 base at J, with 13 bases between. CDR3 length equals 14 residues. This CDR3 is CSVASEILQETQYF. Here the CDR3 DNA reads TGCAGCGTTGCGAGCGAAATCCTCCAAGAGACCCAGTACTTC.

This chain links TRBV19 with TRBJ2-3; D call uncertain. V lost 8 bases, J lost 0 bases, and 9 bases lay in between. There are 13 residues in the CDR3. Germline V gives CDR1 LNHDA, CDR2 SQIVND (reference sequence). The CDR3 loop reads CASCPGSTDTQYF. The DNA for the CDR3 is TGTGCCAGTTGCCCCGGGAGCACAGATACGCAGTATTTT.

This clonotype was counted only a few times. V and J are TRBV24-1 and TRBJ2-1; D is perhaps TRBD2 (6 bases). The CDR3 has 13 amino acids. Germline CDR1 KGHDR, CDR2 SFDVKD. Trimming cost V 9 bases and J 5 bases, with 13 bases left between them. The CDR3 DNA is TGTGCCACCGGCGGGGCGCCCCACAATGAGCAGTTCTTC. This translates into CATGGAPHNEQFF.

This clonotype has a handful of counts. The chain employs TRBV23-1 and TRBJ2-2, with D perhaps matching TRBD2 (5 bases). TRBV23-1 is identified as an open reading frame with a role that is uncertain. The V end lost 3 bases, the J end lost 7 bases, and 15 bases lay between the germline ends. The length of the CDR3 is 15 residues. The CDR3 loop reads CASSQTSGSGGELFF. CDR3 DNA sequence: TGCGCCAGCAGTCAGACGTCGGGGTCAGGCGGGGAGCTGTTTTTT.